The source of this TCR beta chain is a study of CD8 T cells in ankylosing spondylitis. Study results and caveats: Disease-linked clones reportedly concentrated significantly in matched ankylosing spondylitis synovial fluid. For ankylosing spondylitis blood, a TCR beta motif of roughly 8 highly homologous variants appeared characteristic.

This clonotype appeared many times. Its antigen is unidentified. Quantitative 5'-RACE with molecular barcodes was used to make the TCR beta libraries. TCRdb ran MiXCR on the 5' RACE reads and lists one entry per CDR3 protein. The repertoire has approximately 250,000 distinct CDR3 sequences, about 10% of them found once; the top ten carry about 3%. Trimming took 1 base from V and 3 from J, leaving 9 bases between them. Germline CDR1 reads SGHRS; CDR2 reads YFSETQ. The CDR3 has 14 amino acids. This TCR was recovered from a male donor with ankylosing spondylitis or in good health (not recorded which). This rearrangement joins TRBV5-1 to TRBJ2-3; D call uncertain. Material for sequencing was blood, either unsorted or a sorted T cell fraction (not recorded which). The CDR3 loop reads CASSLRSVTDTQYF. The CDR3 coding sequence is TGCGCCAGCAGCTTGCGGTCAGTTACAGATACGCAGTATTTT.